The clone carrying this T cell receptor beta chain showed up just once. Clones were read by immunoSEQ multiplex PCR, and TCRdb kept only the in-frame ones, dropping some. The table has 180,000 or so clones, 91% seen once. This entry is derived from a study of control samples from healthy donors and cancer patients. CDR1 is SGHTA, CDR2 FQGNSA, per germline. Trimming left V 4 bases short and J 1 base short, with 10 bases between. The CDR3 spans 14 residues. Sequencing was performed on blood. The chain combines TRBV7-2 with TRBJ1-1, with D perhaps matching TRBD1 (5 bases). This receptor was taken from a woman aged 25 to 45 in good health. CDR3 in DNA: TGTGCCAGCAGCTCTCAGGGCGGGAACACTGAAGCTTTCTTT. Translated, it gives CASSSQGGNTEAFF.